This paragraph reports one TCR beta chain. What it binds is unknown. One junction end disagrees with the germline gene, perhaps due to a read error. The use of a sample-barcoded 5' primer and a J-beta primer mix characterized a second PCR of 7 to 11 cycles. A tag from a template-switch adaptor with 12 random nucleotides marked each cDNA molecule. In TCRdb, the 5' RACE reads were re-called with MiXCR into one record per CDR3 protein. The profile shows about 1.1 million distinct CDR3 sequences, roughly two fifths of them singletons. Each sample had at least 6.5 million PBMCs isolated. This sample is part of a study of blood T cells in healthy people across ages. Germline CDR1 and CDR2: DFQATT and SNEGSKA (reference sequence). This CDR3 spans 17 amino acids. General study results and limits: TCR beta diversity, measured per million T cells, fell in a roughly linear way with age. Donor CMV status, an unknown factor, possibly confounded changes in expanded clonotypes.

The gene calls are TRBV20-1 and TRBJ1-5; D is possibly TRBD1 (5 bases). Sample: blood. This clonotype was obtained from a man aged 18-30 years in good health. The CDR3 loop reads CSASGVVGALSIQPQHF. The DNA for the CDR3 is TGCAGTGCTAGTGGAGTGGTCGGGGCCCTCAGCATTCAGCCCCAGCATTTT.